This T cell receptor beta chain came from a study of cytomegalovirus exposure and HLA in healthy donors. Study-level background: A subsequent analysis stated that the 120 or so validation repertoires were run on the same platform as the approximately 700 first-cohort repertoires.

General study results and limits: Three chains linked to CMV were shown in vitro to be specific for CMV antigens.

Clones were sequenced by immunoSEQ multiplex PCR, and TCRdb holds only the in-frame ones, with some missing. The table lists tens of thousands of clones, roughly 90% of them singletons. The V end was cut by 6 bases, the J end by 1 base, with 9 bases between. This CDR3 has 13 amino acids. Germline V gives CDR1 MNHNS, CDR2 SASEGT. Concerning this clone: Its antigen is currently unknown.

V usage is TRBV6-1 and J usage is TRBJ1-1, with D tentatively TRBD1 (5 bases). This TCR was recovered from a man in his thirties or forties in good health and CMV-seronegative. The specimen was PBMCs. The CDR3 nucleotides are TGTGCCAGCAGCTCGACAGCGAACACTGAAGCTTTCTTT. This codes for CASSSTANTEAFF.